One sample yielded the 7 T cell receptor beta chains listed below, sequenced in a study of human T cells and chemical hapten exposure. TCRdb called the RACE reads again in MiXCR, with one record for every CDR3 protein. The table includes roughly 90,000 distinct CDR3 sequences, about a tenth detected once. The time point here: patch test 3, about 24 weeks after DPC sensitization. The treatment is: therapeutic diphenylcyclopropenone sensitization with weekly scalp DPC. Material: whole blood, obtained in connection with sensitization to the hapten diphenylcyclopropenone (DPC). Source of these receptors: a woman younger than 45 with alopecia areata. Some clones in this sample may be carry-over from other donors' samples.

This clonotype appeared a few times. J is TRBJ2-5 and V is TRBV12-3 or TRBV12-4, with TRBD2 identical over 12 bases. The CDR3 consists of 14 residues. Trimming at V came to 3 bases and at J to 10 bases, leaving 6 bases not matched to a gene. CDR3 protein: CASSLSSGRGGQYF. The CDR3 region has the DNA TGTGCCAGCAGTTTGTCTAGCGGGAGGGGAGGCCAGTACTTC.

This clonotype was found many times. V is TRBV7-9 and J is TRBJ1-6, with D uncertain. In germline, CDR1 is SEHNR, CDR2 FQNEAQ (reference sequence). The CDR3 runs 16 residues. V gave up 6 bases and J gave up 9 bases, with 21 bases separating them. The CDR3 nucleotides read TGTGCCAGCAGAGGCGGAAAGGTGTTGGAGGTTTCACCCCTCCACTTT. Translated: CASRGGKVLEVSPLHF.

Only a few counts were recorded for this clonotype. This rearrangement joins TRBV24-1 to TRBJ2-2; D gene unclear. V was clipped by 9 bases and J by 3 bases, with 10 bases between them. CDR3 length equals 13 residues. In germline, CDR1 is KGHDR, CDR2 SFDVKD. CDR3 sequence (DNA): TGTGCCACCCGTCTTAGGGACACCGGGGAGCTGTTTTTT. Amino acids: CATRLRDTGELFF.

This clonotype was found many times. The chain recombines TRBV7-2 with TRBJ2-5, with unresolved D. Germline V gene sequence: CDR1 SGHTA, CDR2 FQGNSA. CDR3 length equals 13 residues. Trimming shortened V by 11 bases and J by 1 base, and 14 bases separated the two germline ends. CDR3 residues: CASKTRTQETQYF. For the CDR3, the DNA is TGTGCCTCCAAGACCCGGACCCAAGAGACCCAGTACTTC.

This clonotype has a handful of counts. This sequence joins TRBV29-1 and TRBJ1-1; the D gene is possibly TRBD1 (6 bases). Germline lookup yields CDR1 SQVTM and CDR2 ANQGSEA. CDR3 length: 12 amino acids. The V gene lost 4 bases and the J gene lost 1 base, with 7 bases spanning the gap. The chain's CDR3 is CSVGQANTEAFF. CDR3 nucleotide sequence: TGCAGCGTTGGACAGGCGAACACTGAAGCTTTCTTT. Supplemented by reference TRBV29-1 and TRBJ1-1, the full variable domain reads SAVISQKPSRDICQRGTSLTIQCQVDSQVTMMFWYRQQPGQSLTLIATANQGSEATYESGFVIDKFPISRPNLTFSTLTVSNMSPEDSSIYLCSVGQANTEAFFGQGTRLTVV.

The table lists this clonotype with many counts. V usage is TRBV7-2 and J usage is TRBJ1-1; 11 bases are a match to TRBD1. The CDR3 sequence is 15 residues long. Per the germline V gene, CDR1 is SGHTA and CDR2 is FQGNSA. V lost 4 bases to trimming and J lost 9 bases; unmatched junction nucleotides: 10. The chain's CDR3 is CASSSYPGTGGKAFF. For the CDR3, the DNA is TGTGCCAGCAGCTCCTATCCCGGGACAGGGGGAAAAGCTTTCTTT.

This clonotype came up a few times. The V gene is TRBV18, the J gene TRBJ1-1, with 7 bases that match TRBD1. Germline loops: CDR1 KGHSH, CDR2 LQKENI. The CDR3 is made up of 13 amino acids. V gave up 0 bases and J gave up 7 bases; unmatched junction bases: 2. CDR3 sequence reads: CASSPPWDSEAFF. DNA of the CDR3: TGTGCCAGCTCACCACCTTGGGACAGTGAAGCTTTCTTT.